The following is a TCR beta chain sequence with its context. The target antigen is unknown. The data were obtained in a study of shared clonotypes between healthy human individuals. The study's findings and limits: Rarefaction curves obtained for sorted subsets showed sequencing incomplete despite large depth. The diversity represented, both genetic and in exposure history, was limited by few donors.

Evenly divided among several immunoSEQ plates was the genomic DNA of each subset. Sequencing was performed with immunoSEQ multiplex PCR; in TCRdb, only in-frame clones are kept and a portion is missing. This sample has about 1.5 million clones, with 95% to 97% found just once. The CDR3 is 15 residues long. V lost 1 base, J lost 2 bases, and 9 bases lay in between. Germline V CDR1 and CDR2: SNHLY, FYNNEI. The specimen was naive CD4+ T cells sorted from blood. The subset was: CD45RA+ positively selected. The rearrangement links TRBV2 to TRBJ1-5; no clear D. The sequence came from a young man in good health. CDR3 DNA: TGTGCCAGCAGTGAAGGTACTTCGGGCAATCAGCCCCAGCATTTT. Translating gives CASSEGTSGNQPQHF. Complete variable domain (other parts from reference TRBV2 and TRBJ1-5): EPEVTQTPSHQVTQMGQEVILRCVPISNHLYFYWYRQILGQKVEFLVSFYNNEISEKSEIFDDQFSVERPDGSNFTLKIRSTKLEDSAMYFCASSEGTSGNQPQHFGDGTRLSIL.